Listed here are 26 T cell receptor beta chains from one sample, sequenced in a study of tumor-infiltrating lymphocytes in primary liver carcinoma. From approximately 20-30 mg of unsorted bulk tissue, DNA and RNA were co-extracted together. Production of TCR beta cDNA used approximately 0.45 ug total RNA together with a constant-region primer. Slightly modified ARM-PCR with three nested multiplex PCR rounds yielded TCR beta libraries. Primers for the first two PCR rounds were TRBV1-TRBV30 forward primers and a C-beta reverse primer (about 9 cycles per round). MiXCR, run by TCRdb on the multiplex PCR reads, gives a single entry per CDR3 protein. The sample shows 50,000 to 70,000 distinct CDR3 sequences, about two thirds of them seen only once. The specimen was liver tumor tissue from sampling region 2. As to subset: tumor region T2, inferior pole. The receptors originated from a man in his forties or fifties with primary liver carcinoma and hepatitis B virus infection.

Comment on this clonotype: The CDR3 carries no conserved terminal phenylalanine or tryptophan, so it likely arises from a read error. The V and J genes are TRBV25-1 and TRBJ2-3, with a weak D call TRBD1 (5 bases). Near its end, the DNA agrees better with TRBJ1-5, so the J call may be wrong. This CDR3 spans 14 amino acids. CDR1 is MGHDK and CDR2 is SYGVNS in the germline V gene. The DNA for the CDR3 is TGTGCCAGCAGTGGTGACAGTCAAGCAGATACGCAGCATTCT. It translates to CASSGDSQADTQHS.

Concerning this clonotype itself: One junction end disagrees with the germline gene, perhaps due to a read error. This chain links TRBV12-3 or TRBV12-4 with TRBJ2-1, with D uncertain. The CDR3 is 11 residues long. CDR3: CVSSPGIEQFF. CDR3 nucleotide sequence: TGTGTCAGCAGTCCTGGGATAGAGCAGTTCTTC.

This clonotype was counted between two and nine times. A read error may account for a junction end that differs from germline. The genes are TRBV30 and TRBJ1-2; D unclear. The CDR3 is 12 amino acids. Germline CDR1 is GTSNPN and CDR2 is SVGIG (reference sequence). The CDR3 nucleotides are TGTGCCTGGAGAGGTCAGAACTATGGCTTCACCTTC. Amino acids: CAWRGQNYGFTF.

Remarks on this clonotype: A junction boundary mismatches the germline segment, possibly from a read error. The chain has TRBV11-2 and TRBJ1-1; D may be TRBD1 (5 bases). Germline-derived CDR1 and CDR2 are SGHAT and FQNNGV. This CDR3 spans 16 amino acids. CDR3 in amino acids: CASSPSRVLENTEVFF. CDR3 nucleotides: TGTGCCAGCAGCCCATCCAGGGTGTTGGAGAACACTGAAGTTTTCTTT.

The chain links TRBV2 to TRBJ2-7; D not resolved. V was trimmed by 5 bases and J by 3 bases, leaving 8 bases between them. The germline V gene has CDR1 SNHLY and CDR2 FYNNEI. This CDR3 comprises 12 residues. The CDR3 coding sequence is TGTGCCAGCAGTCCAGCCAGCTACGAGCAGTACTTC. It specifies CASSPASYEQYF.

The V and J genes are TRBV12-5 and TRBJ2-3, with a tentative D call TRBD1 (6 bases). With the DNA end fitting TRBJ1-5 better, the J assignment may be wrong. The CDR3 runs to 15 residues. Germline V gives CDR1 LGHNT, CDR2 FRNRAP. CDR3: CASGPEAGHTDTQHF. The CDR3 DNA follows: TGTGCTAGTGGTCCCGAAGCGGGACACACAGATACGCAGCATTTT.

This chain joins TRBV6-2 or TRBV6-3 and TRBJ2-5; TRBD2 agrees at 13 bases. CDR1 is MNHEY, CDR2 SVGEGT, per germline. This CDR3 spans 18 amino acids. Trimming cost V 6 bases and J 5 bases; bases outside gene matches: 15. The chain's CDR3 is CASSPTRRTSGRRETQYF. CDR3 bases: TGTGCCAGCAGCCCTACCCGTCGGACTAGCGGGAGAAGGGAGACCCAGTACTTC.

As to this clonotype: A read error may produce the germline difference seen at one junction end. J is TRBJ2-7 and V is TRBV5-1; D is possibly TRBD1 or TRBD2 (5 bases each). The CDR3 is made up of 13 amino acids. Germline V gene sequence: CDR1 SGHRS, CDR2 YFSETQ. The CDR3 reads CDSSRDGAYEQYF. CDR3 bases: TGCGACAGCAGTAGGGACGGAGCCTACGAGCAGTACTTC. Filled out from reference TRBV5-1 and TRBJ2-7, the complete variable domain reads KAGVTQTPRYLIKTRGQQVTLSCSPISGHRSVSWYQQTPGQGLQFLFEYFSETQRNKGNFPGRFSGRQFSNSRSEMNVSTLELGDSALYLCDSSRDGAYEQYFGPGTRLTVT.

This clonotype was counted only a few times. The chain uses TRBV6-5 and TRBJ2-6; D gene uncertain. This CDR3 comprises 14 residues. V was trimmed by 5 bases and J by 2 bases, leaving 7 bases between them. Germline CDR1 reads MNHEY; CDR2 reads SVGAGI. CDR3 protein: CASSREAGANVLTF. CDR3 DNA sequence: TGTGCCAGCAGTCGAGAAGCTGGGGCCAACGTCCTGACTTTC.

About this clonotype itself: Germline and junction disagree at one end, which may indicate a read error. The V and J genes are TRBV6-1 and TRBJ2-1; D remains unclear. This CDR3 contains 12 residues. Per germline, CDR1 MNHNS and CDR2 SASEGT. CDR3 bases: TGTGCCTGCAGGCGGTCGATCATCGAGCAGTTCTTC. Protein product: CACRRSIIEQFF.

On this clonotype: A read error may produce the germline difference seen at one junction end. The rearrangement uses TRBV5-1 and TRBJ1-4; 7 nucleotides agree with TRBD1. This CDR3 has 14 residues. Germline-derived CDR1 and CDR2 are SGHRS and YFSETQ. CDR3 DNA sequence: TGCGCCAGCAGCATCAGACAGGGAAATGAAATACTGTTTTTT. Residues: CASSIRQGNEILFF.

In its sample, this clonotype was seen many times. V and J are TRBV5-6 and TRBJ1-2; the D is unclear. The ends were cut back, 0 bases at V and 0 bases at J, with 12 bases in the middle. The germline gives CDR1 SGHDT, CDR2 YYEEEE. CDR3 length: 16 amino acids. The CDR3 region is CASSLAADPANYGYTF. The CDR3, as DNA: TGTGCCAGCAGCTTGGCTGCCGATCCAGCTAACTATGGCTACACCTTC.

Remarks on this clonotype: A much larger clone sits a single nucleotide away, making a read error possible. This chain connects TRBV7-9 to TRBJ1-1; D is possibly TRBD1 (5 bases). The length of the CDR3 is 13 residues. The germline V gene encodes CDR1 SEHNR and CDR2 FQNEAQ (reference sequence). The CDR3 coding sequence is TGTGCCAGCAGCTTAGAGACAGTTACTGAAGCTCTCTTT. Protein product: CASSLETVTEALF. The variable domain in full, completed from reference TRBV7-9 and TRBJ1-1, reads DTGVSQNPRHKITKRGQNVTFRCDPISEHNRLYWYRQTLGQGPEFLTYFQNEAQLEKSRLLSDRFSAERPKGSFSTLEIQRTEQGDSAMYLCASSLETVTEALFGQGTRLTVV.

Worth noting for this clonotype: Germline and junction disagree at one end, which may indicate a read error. The CDR3 spells CASSLPYQGPKIDEQFF. CDR3 sequence (DNA): TGTGCTAGCAGCTTACCATATCAGGGGCCTAAAATAGATGAGCAGTTCTTC. V and J are TRBV7-9 and TRBJ2-1, with D perhaps matching TRBD1 (6 bases). Germline V CDR1 and CDR2: SEHNR, FQNEAQ (reference sequence). This CDR3 has 17 residues.

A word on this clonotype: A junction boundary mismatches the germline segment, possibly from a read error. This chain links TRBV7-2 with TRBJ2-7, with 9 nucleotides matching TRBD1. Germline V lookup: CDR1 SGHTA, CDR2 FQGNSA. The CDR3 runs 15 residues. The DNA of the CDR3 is TGTGCCACCACCACCGGATCGGGACAGGGTTACGAGCGGTACTTC. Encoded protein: CATTTGSGQGYERYF.

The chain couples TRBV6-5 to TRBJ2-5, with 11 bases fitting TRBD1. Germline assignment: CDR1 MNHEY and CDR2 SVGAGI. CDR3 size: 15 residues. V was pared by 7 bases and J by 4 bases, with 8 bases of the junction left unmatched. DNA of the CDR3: TGTGCCAGCAACCACGGACAGGGGGCCGGAGAGACCCAGTACTTC. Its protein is CASNHGQGAGETQYF.

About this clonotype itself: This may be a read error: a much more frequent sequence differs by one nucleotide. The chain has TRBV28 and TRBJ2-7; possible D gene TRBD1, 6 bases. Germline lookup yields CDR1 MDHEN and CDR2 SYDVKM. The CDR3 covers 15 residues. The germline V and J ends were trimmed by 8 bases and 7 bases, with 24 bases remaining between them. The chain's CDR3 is CASGQFPPTGHEQYF. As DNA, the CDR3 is TGTGCCAGCGGACAATTCCCACCGACAGGACATGAGCAGTACTTC.

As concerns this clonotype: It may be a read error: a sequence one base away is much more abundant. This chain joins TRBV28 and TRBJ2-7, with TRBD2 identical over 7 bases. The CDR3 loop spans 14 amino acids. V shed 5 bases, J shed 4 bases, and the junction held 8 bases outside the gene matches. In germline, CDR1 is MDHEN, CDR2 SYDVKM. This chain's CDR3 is CASSLGGLHYEQYF. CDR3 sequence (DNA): TGTGCCAGCAGTCTGGGGGGACTACATTACGAGCAGTACTTC.

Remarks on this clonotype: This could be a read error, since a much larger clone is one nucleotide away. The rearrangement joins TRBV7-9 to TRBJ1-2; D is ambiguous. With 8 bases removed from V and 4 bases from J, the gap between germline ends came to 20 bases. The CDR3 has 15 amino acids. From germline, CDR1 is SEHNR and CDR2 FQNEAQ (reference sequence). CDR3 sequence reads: CASGEGGVSGYGYTF. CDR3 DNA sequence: TGTGCCAGCGGCGAGGGAGGCGTCTCTGGCTATGGCTACACCTTC.

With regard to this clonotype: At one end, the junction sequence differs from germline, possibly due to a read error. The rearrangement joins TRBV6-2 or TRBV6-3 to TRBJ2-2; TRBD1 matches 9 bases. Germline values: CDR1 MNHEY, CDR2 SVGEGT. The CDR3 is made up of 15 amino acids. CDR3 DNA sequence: TGTACCAGCGAATCCGGGACAGGGCACACCTGGGAGCTGTTTTTT. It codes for CTSESGTGHTWELFF.

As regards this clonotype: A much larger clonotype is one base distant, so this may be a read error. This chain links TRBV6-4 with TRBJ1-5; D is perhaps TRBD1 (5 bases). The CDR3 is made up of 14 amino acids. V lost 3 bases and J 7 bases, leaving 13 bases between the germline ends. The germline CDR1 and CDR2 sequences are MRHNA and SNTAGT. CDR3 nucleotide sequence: TGTGCCAGCAGTGAAGTCAGGGAGCAGCAGCCCCAGCATTTT. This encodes CASSEVREQQPQHF.

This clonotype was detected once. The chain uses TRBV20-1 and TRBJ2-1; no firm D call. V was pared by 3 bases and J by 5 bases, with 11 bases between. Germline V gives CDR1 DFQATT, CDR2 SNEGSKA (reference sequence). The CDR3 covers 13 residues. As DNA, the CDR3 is TGCAGTGCTAGGGCCCCCTTTCACAATGAGCAGTTCTTC. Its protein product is CSARAPFHNEQFF.

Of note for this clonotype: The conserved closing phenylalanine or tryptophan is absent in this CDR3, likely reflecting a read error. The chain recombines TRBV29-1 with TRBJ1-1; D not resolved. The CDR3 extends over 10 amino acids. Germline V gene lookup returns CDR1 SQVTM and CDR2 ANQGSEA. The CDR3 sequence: CSVLDTKAFL. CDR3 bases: TGCAGCGTACTTGACACTAAAGCTTTCCTT.

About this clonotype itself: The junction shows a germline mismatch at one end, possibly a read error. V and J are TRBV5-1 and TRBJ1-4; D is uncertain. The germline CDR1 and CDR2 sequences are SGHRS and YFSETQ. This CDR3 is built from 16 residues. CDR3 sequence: CASSLDVQRTNEKLFF. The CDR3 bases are TGCGCAAGCAGCTTGGACGTACAGAGAACTAATGAAAAACTGTTTTTT.

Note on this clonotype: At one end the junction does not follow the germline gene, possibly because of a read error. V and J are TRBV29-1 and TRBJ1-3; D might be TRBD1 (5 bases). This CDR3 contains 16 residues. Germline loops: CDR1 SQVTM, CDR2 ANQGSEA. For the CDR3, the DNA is TGCAGCGTTGAAGGCAGGGAGACCCGCTCTGGAAAAACCATATATTTT. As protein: CSVEGRETRSGKTIYF.

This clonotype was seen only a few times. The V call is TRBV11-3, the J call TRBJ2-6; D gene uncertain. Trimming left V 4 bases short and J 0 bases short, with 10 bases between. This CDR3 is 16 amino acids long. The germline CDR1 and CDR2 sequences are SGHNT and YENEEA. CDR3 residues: CASSSTAHSGANVLTF. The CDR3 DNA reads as TGTGCCAGCAGCTCCACAGCACACTCTGGGGCCAACGTCCTGACTTTC.